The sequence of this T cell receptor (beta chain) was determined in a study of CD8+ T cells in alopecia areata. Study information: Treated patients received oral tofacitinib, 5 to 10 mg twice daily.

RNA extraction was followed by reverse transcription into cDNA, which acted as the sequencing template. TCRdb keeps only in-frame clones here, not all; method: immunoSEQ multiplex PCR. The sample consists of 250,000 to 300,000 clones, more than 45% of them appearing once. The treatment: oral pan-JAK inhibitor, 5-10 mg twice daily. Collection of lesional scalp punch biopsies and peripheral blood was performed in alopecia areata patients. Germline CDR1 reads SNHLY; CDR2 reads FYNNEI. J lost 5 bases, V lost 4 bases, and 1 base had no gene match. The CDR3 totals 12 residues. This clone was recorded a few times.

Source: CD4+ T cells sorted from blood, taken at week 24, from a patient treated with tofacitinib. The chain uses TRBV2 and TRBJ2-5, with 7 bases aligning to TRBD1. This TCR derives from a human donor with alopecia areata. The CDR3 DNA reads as TGTGCCAGCAGTGGGGACAGCGAGACCCAGTACTTC. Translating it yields CASSGDSETQYF.